This T cell receptor beta chain was captured in a study of metastatic and nonmetastatic thyroid tumors. Study-wide background: Malignant thyroid and benign thyroid patients provided blood and tumor or nodule tissue whose repertoires were compared. General study results and limits: TCR beta diversity was reportedly significantly higher in malignant thyroid tumors than benign nodules, in blood and tumor.

Original data processing: Clinicopathological groups differed in CDR3, with these differences serving to build a distant-metastasis classifier for papillary thyroid cancer. TCRdb re-clonotyped the PCR reads through MiXCR. TCRdb's processing, not the authors', yielded these V and J calls. The sample has approximately 23,000 clones, approximately 35% seen once; the top ten hold 22%. Of note for this clone: As yet, its antigen is unknown.

Among the patients, none had received any treatment before thyroid surgery. The CDR3 totals 15 residues. Germline CDR1 and CDR2: SNHLY and FYNNEI. The ends lost 5 bases at V and 7 bases at J; junction bases unmatched: 8. This TCR was sampled from a male donor with papillary thyroid cancer or a benign thyroid nodule (not recorded which). Some clones in this sample may be carry-over from other donors' samples. This rearrangement joins TRBV2 to TRBJ1-6; 7 nucleotides match TRBD1. Sequenced input: blood. Here the CDR3 reads CASSTDRVGNSPLHF. CDR3 DNA sequence: TGTGCCAGCAGTACCGACAGGGTCGGGAATTCACCCCTCCACTTT. The full variable domain, with the rest looked up from reference TRBV2 and TRBJ1-6, is EPEVTQTPSHQVTQMGQEVILRCVPISNHLYFYWYRQILGQKVEFLVSFYNNEISEKSEIFDDQFSVERPDGSNFTLKIRSTKLEDSAMYFCASSTDRVGNSPLHFGNGTRLTVT.